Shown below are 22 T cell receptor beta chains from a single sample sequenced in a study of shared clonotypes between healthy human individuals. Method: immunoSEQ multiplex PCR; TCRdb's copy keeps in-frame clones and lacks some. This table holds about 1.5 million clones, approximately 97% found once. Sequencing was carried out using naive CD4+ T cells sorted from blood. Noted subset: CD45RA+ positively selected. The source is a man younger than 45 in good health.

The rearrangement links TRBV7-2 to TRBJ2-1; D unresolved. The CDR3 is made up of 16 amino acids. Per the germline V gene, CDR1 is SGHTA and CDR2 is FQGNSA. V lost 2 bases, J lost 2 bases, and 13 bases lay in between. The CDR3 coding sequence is TGTGCCAGCAGCTTAACCAGGTTCATTACCTACAATGAGCAGTTCTTC. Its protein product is CASSLTRFITYNEQFF.

The CDR3 sequence: CASRTLVNPGLRPYEQYF. The CDR3 nucleotides read TGTGCCAGCAGAACCCTCGTGAATCCCGGACTCAGACCCTACGAGCAGTACTTC. The chain links TRBV7-2 to TRBJ2-7, with D possibly being TRBD2 (5 bases). The V gene's germline CDR1 is SGHTA and CDR2 FQGNSA. CDR3 length equals 18 residues. V lost 6 bases and J 2 bases, leaving 26 bases between the germline ends.

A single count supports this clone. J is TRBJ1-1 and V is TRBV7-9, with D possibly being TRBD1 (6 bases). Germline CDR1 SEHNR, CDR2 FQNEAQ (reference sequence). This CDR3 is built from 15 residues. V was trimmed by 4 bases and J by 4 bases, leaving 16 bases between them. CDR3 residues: CASSSSLTGSTEAFF. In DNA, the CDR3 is TGTGCCAGCAGCTCTAGCCTGACAGGATCCACTGAAGCTTTCTTT.

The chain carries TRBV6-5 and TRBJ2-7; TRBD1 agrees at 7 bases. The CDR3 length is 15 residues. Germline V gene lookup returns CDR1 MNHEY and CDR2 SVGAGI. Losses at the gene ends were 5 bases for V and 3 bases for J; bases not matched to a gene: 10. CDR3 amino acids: CASSTAGTALYEQYF. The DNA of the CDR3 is TGTGCCAGCAGTACAGCCGGGACAGCGCTCTACGAGCAGTACTTC.

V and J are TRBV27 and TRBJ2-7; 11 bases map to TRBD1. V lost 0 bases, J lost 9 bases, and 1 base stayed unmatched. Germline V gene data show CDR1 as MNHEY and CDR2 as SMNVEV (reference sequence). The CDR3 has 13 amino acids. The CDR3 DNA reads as TGTGCCAGCAGTTTATCGGACAGGGGGCGGCAGTACTTC. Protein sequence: CASSLSDRGRQYF.

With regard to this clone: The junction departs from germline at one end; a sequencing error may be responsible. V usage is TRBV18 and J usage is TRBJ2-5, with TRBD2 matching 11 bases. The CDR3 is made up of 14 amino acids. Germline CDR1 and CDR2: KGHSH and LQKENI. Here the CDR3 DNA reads TGTGCCAGCTCCCCACTAGCGGGAGTGGAGACCCAGTACTTC. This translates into CASSPLAGVETQYF.

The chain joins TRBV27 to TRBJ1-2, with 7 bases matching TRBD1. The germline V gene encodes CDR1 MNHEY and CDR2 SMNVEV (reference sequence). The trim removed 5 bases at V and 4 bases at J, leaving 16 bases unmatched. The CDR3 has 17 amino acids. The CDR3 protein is CASSRFRSQGVPYGYTF. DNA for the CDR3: TGTGCCAGCAGTAGATTTCGTAGTCAGGGGGTTCCCTATGGCTACACCTTC.

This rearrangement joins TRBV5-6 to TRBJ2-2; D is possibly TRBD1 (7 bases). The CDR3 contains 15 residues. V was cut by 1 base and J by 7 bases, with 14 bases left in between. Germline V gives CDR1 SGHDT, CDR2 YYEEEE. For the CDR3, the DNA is TGTGCCAGCAGCTTGTGGAGGGGGCTAGGCGGGGAGCTGTTTTTT. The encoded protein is CASSLWRGLGGELFF.

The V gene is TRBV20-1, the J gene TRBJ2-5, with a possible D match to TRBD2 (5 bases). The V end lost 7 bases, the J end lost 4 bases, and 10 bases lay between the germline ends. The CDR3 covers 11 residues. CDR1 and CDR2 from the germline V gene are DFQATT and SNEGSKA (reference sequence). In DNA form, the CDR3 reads TGCAGTGGCTGGCGGGCAGAGACCCAGTACTTC. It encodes CSGWRAETQYF.

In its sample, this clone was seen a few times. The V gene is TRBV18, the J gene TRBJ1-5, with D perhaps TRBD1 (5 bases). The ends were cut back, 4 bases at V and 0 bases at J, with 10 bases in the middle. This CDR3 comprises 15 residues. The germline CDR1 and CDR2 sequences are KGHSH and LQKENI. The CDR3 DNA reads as TGTGCCAGCTCACACCTGGGGCCTAGCAATCAGCCCCAGCATTTT. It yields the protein CASSHLGPSNQPQHF.

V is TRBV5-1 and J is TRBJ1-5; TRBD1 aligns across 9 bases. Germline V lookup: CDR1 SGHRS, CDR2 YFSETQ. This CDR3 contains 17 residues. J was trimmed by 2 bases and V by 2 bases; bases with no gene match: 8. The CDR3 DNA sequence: TGCGCCAGCAGCTTAGGGGGACAGGGTTATGGCAATCAGCCCCAGCATTTT. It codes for CASSLGGQGYGNQPQHF.

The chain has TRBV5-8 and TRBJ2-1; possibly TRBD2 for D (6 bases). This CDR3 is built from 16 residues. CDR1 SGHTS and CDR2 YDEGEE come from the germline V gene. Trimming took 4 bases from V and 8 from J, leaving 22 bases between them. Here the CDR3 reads CASSRRVTPDRDEQFF. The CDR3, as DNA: TGTGCCAGCAGCCGGAGGGTAACTCCCGATCGGGATGAGCAGTTCTTC.

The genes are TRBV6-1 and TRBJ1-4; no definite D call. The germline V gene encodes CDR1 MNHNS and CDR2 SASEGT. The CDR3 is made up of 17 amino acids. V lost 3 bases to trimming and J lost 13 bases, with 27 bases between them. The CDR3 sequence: CASSDPVLGPGRWGLFF. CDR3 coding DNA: TGTGCCAGCAGTGACCCGGTCCTTGGACCAGGTCGATGGGGACTGTTTTTT.

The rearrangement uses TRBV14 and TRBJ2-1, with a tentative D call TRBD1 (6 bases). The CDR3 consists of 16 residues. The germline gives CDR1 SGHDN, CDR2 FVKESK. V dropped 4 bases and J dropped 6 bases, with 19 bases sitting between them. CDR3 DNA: TGTGCCAGCAGCCCAGTAGGGGGAGTCACCCCCAATGAGCAGTTCTTC. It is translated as CASSPVGGVTPNEQFF. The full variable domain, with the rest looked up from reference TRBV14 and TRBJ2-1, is EAGVTQFPSHSVIEKGQTVTLRCDPISGHDNLYWYRRVMGKEIKFLLHFVKESKQDESGMPNNRFLAERTGGTYSTLKVQPAELEDSGVYFCASSPVGGVTPNEQFFGPGTRLTVL.

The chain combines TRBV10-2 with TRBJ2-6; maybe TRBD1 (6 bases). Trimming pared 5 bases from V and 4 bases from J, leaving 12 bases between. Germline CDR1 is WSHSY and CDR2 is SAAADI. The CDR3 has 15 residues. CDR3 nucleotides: TGCGCCAGCAGTCATGCAGGGGTAGGGGCCAACGTCCTGACTTTC. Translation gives CASSHAGVGANVLTF.

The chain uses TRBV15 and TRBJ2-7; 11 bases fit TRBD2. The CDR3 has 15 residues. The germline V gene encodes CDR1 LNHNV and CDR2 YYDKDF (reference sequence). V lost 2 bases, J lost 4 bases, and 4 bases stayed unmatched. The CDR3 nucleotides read TGTGCCACCAGCAGAACTAGCGGGAGTCTGTACGAGCAGTACTTC. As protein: CATSRTSGSLYEQYF. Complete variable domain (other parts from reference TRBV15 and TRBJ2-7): DAMVIQNPRYQVTQFGKPVTLSCSQTLNHNVMYWYQQKSSQAPKLLFHYYDKDFNNEADTPDNFQSRRPNTSFCFLDIRSPGLGDTAMYLCATSRTSGSLYEQYFGPGTRLTVT.

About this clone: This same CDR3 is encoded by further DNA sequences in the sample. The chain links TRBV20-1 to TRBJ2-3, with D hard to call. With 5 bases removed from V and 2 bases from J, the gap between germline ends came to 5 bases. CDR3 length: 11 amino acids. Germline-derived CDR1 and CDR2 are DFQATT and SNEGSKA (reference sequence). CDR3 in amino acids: CSADITDTQYF. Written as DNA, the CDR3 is TGCAGTGCTGACATCACAGATACGCAGTATTTT.

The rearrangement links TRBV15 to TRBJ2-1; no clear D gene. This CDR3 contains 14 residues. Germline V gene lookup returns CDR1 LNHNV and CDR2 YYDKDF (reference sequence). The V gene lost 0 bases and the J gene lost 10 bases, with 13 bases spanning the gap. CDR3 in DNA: TGTGCCACCAGCAGAGATAGAGCACTGGGCGAGCAGTTCTTC. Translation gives CATSRDRALGEQFF.

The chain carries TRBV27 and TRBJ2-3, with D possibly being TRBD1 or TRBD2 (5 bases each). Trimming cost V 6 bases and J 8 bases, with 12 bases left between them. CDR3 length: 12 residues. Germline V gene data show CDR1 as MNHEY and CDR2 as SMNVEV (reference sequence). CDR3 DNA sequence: TGTGCCAGCAGCACCACGAGGGGTACGCAGTATTTT. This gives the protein CASSTTRGTQYF.

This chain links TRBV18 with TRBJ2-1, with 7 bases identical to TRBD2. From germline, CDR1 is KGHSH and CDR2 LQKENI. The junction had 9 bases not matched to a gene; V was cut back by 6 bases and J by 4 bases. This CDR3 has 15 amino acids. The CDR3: CASSLLAPSYNEQFF. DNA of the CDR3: TGTGCCAGCTCTCTACTAGCGCCATCATACAATGAGCAGTTCTTC.

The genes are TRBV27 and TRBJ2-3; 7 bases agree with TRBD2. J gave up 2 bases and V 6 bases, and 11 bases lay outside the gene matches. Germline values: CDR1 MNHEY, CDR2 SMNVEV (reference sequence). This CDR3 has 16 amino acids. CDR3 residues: CASSSDTAGFTDTQYF. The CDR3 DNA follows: TGTGCCAGCAGCTCAGATACAGCGGGGTTCACAGATACGCAGTATTTT.

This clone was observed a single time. In nucleotides, the CDR3 is TGTGCCAGCAGCAGCCCCCGTGGGGGGGGGACCACTGAAGCTTTCTTT. Translation gives CASSSPRGGGTTEAFF. The rearrangement links TRBV28 to TRBJ1-1, with a tentative D call TRBD1 (5 bases). Trimming pared 6 bases from V and 4 bases from J, leaving 21 bases between. This CDR3 contains 16 residues. Per the germline V gene, CDR1 is MDHEN and CDR2 is SYDVKM.